This T cell receptor beta chain was retrieved from a study of blood T cell repertoires in COVID-19. Study-wide background: T cells, B-cell-depleted T cells, or PBMCs provided the cDNA or gDNA that served as material.

In the original workflow: Reference gene primer amplification gave nucleated cell count estimates. TCRdb's copy holds only in-frame clones and misses some; the assay was immunoSEQ multiplex PCR. V and J calls and clone size come straight from that table; D and trimming were deduced from the DNA. The sample consists of 310,000 or so clones, 80% to 90% of them appearing once. The V end lost 1 base, the J end lost 5 bases, and 9 bases lay between the germline ends. The germline gives CDR1 MNHEY, CDR2 SVGAGI. The CDR3 extends over 14 amino acids. The V call is TRBV6-5, the J call TRBJ2-1; possible D gene TRBD2, 5 bases. Sequenced material: peripheral blood. This TCR came from a woman between 45 and 65 years old with acute or convalescent COVID-19. The CDR3 here is CASSYFTSDNEQFF. CDR3 bases: TGTGCCAGCAGTTACTTCACTAGTGACAATGAGCAGTTCTTC.